This T cell receptor (beta chain) was retrieved from a study of cytomegalovirus exposure and HLA in healthy donors. CDR3 length: 15 amino acids. The V end was cut by 1 base, the J end by 5 bases, with 12 bases between. Germline V gene lookup returns CDR1 MGHRA and CDR2 YSYEKL. The PCR used 60 Vbeta and 13 Jbeta primers. Clones were sequenced by immunoSEQ multiplex PCR, and TCRdb holds only the in-frame ones, with some missing. The table includes approximately 160,000 clones, under 85% detected once. V gene TRBV4-1 combines with J gene TRBJ1-5, with D possibly being TRBD1 (5 bases). This clonotype was sampled from a man in his fifties in good health and CMV-seropositive. The sequencing sample was made of PBMCs. The CDR3 DNA reads TGCGCCAGCAGCCAAGGAGGGAGGGGACATCAGCCCCAGCATTTT. Translated, it gives CASSQGGRGHQPQHF.